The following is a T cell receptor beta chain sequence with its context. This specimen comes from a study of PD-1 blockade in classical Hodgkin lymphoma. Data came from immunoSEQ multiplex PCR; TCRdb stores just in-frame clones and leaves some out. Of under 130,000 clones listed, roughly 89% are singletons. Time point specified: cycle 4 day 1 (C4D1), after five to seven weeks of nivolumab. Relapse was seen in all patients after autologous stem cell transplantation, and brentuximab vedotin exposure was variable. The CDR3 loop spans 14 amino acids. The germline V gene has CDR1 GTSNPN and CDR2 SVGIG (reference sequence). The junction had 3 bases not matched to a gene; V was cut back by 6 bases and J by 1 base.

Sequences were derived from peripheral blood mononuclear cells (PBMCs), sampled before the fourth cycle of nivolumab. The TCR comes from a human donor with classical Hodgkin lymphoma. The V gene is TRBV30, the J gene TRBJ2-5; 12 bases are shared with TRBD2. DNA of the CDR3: TGTGCCTGCTCTAGCGGGAGGGCCCAAGAGACCCAGTACTTC. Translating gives CACSSGRAQETQYF. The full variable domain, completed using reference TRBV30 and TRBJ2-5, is SQTIHQWPATLVQPVGSPLSLECTVEGTSNPNLYWYRQAAGRGLQLLFYSVGIGQISSEVPQNLSASRPQDRQFILSSKKLLLSDSGFYLCACSSGRAQETQYFGPGTRLLVL.